Below are 14 T cell receptor beta chains sequenced from a single sample in a study of monozygotic twins with inflammatory bowel disease. TCRdb re-called the 5' RACE reads, yielding one record per CDR3 amino acid sequence without DNA. The sample table includes more than 110,000 distinct CDR3 sequences. The sample consisted of blood. The receptors here all came from a human donor with ulcerative colitis or Crohn's disease, or a healthy co-twin of an affected twin (not recorded which).

The rearrangement uses TRBV5-5 and TRBJ2-1. The CDR3 consists of 15 residues. Germline values: CDR1 SGHKS, CDR2 YYEKEE (reference sequence). CDR3 residues: CASSLEAESYNEQFF.

The chain combines TRBV28 with TRBJ2-7; TCRdb indicates TRBD1, and absent DNA this call remains unverified. CDR1 is MDHEN, CDR2 SYDVKM, per germline. The CDR3 consists of 14 residues. The CDR3 sequence: CASSLDRVRSEQYF.

The V and J genes are TRBV7-3 and TRBJ1-6. CDR3 length: 15 residues. CDR1 and CDR2 (germline): SGHTA, FQGTGA. The chain's CDR3 is CASSLRAAWGSPLHF.

The chain is built from TRBV5-1 and TRBJ2-3; TCRdb outputs TRBD2, but without DNA this stays unchecked. Germline CDR1 is SGHRS and CDR2 is YFSETQ. This CDR3 has 14 residues. This CDR3 is CASSLEGDVVWQYF.

The rearrangement links TRBV10-1 to TRBJ1-1. Germline V CDR1 and CDR2: WNHNN, SYGVQD (reference sequence). The CDR3 runs to 13 residues. The CDR3 loop reads CASSESLGTEAFF.

The rearrangement uses TRBV29-1 and TRBJ2-5. There are 11 residues in the CDR3. CDR1 and CDR2 from the germline V gene are SQVTM and ANQGSEA. CDR3 sequence reads: CSVQFRETQYF.

The chain links TRBV28 to TRBJ2-2; the D gene TCRdb calls, TRBD1, cannot be checked with no DNA. The length of the CDR3 is 16 residues. Germline assignment: CDR1 MDHEN and CDR2 SYDVKM. CDR3 sequence reads: CASRATGTGITGELFF. Complete variable domain (other parts from reference TRBV28 and TRBJ2-2): DVKVTQSSRYLVKRTGEKVFLECVQDMDHENMFWYRQDPGLGLRLIYFSYDVKMKEKGDIPEGYSVSREKKERFSLILESASTNQTSMYLCASRATGTGITGELFFGEGSRLTVL.

This chain joins TRBV4-2 and TRBJ1-6; TCRdb picks TRBD1, but there is no DNA to check that call. The germline CDR1 and CDR2 sequences are LGHNA and YNFKEQ. This CDR3 has 16 residues. The CDR3 loop is CASSQLLGQGDSPLHF.

The V and J genes are TRBV28 and TRBJ2-2; the TCRdb D gene call, TRBD1, has no DNA to confirm it. The CDR3 runs 17 residues. Germline lookup yields CDR1 MDHEN and CDR2 SYDVKM. This CDR3 is CASSFSPGRPNTGELFF.

V gene TRBV9 combines with J gene TRBJ1-1; TCRdb indicates TRBD1, and absent DNA this call remains unverified. The germline CDR1 and CDR2 sequences are SGDLS and YYNGEE. CDR3 size: 15 residues. The CDR3 sequence: CASSAGTPMNTEAFF.

The J gene is TRBJ1-1, the V gene TRBV7-2; the D call of TRBD1 rests on TCRdb alone, since no DNA is present to check it. CDR1 and CDR2 (germline): SGHTA, FQGNSA. The CDR3 is 16 residues long. CDR3 sequence reads: CASSLYLRGRNTEAFF.

This chain uses TRBV29-1 with TRBJ2-1; TCRdb calls TRBD1, which cannot be checked without DNA. The CDR3 extends over 14 amino acids. The germline gives CDR1 SQVTM, CDR2 ANQGSEA. The CDR3 loop is CSVVGQGALNEQFF.

J is TRBJ2-3 and V is TRBV4-1; there is no DNA to check the TCRdb D call of TRBD2. In germline, CDR1 is MGHRA, CDR2 YSYEKL. The CDR3 totals 14 residues. Here the CDR3 reads CASSQSAGTDTQYF.

The V gene is TRBV4-1, the J gene TRBJ2-2; the D gene TCRdb calls, TRBD2, cannot be checked with no DNA. The germline V gene encodes CDR1 MGHRA and CDR2 YSYEKL. The CDR3 contains 16 residues. The CDR3 sequence is CASSQVAEARSGELFF.